This TCR beta chain was documented in a study of blood T cells in healthy people across ages (dated by TCRdb to the mid-2010s). Context from the whole study: In model experiments, template switching captured roughly one uniquely barcoded TCR beta cDNA molecule for every two T cells. To track age-related changes in TCR beta repertoire diversity, the study relied on deep sequencing normalized with unique cDNA molecular identifiers. Donors were grouped into four age groups: young (average approximately 16 years), middle-aged (39), aged (approximately 58) and long-lived (approximately 82). Donors of different ages were randomly distributed across sequencing lanes to avoid experimental bias. Two additional independent replicas of 1 million unique cDNA reads from the same blood draw were analyzed for two donors (one aged 18 to 29 and one aged 80 or older).

The donors were around 39 Caucasian individuals from Russia, aged roughly 6 to 100 years, who were systemically healthy. Roughly 9.5 milliliters of peripheral blood were drawn from each donor into EDTA-treated Vacutainer tubes. Ficoll-Paque density-gradient centrifugation was used to isolate PBMCs, with at least 7 million per sample. Trizol reagent was used to extract total RNA from the PBMCs, yielding at least 5.5 micrograms per sample. For every donor, an aliquot of PBMCs went through flow cytometry to measure the percentages of naive CD45RAhigh/CD27high T cells. The paper as a whole reports these results and caveats: Because donor CMV infection status was unknown, age-related changes in expanded clonotypes were potentially confounded. Observed TCR beta diversity correlated strongly with the percentage of naive T cells measured by flow cytometry. Observed TCR beta diversity per million T cells fell roughly linearly with age, and a significant reduction was already apparent by age around 40. Estimates of total diversity from one million sequenced T cells were regarded as lower bounds and underestimates. Compared with the aged group, the long-lived group had more naive CD4+ T cells, fewer expanded clones and increased TCR diversity, suggesting age selection. Bulk unsorted PBMC profiling prevented conclusive comparison of naive and antigen-experienced compartments.

This clonotype came up a few times. Its target antigen remains unknown. No base quality values were provided; no much bigger clone lies one nucleotide off. Libraries were built with 5' RACE. TCRdb lists the instrument as Illumina HiSeq 2500. A second PCR of roughly 7 to 11 cycles was performed with a sample-barcoded 5' primer and a J-beta primer mix. Each TCR beta cDNA molecule received a unique molecular identifier from a template-switch 5' adaptor carrying 12 random nucleotides. Each sample yielded at least 3 million CDR3-containing paired-end reads. First-strand cDNA was synthesized from all RNA with the Mint cDNA synthesis kit, primed by a TRBC-specific oligonucleotide. Following uracil-DNA glycosylase treatment, a first 18-cycle PCR with universal primers M1SS and BC2_uni_R was performed on all cDNA. For the original study's pipeline: Each sample was normalized by randomly selecting 1 million high-quality reads, each carrying a distinct molecular identifier. Reads with shared molecular identifiers were discarded instead of being binned into consensus sequences. MiTCR, with a Q25 quality threshold and the strictest error-elimination algorithm, was used for CDR3 identification, clonotype clustering and error correction. A nonparametric unseen species model using Euler transformation provided a lower-bound estimate of total TCR beta diversity. TCRdb reprocessing: public reads trimmed at Q25 with fastp, clones called with MiXCR, in-frame beta chains kept. Each CDR3 protein gets just one entry, which takes the most common genes and DNA from the rows behind it. The V and J calls, along with clone size, are taken from TCRdb and not from the paper's own processing. In this sample the table shows hundreds of thousands of distinct CDR3 sequences, roughly 21% of which occur a single time. The top ten constitute approximately 3.7% of the sample.

The TCR originated in a man between 65 and 85 years old in good health. The sequencing sample was made of blood.

CDR3 sequence: CASSPSGSRSGANVLTF. The bases read TGTGCCAGCAGCCCAAGCGGGAGTAGATCTGGGGCCAACGTCCTGACTTTC. The rearranged chain carries TRBV7-3 and TRBJ2-6; 8 central bases correspond to TRBD2. CDR1 SGHTA and CDR2 FQGTGA are derived from the germline V gene. The junction shows trimming of 5 bases on V and 1 base on J, and the gene matches do not reach 7 bases of it. Reading from cysteine to phenylalanine, the CDR3 counts 17 amino acids. Only the CDR3 region is kept as DNA, spanning 51 bases read in frame from base 1. The reference TRBV7-3 and TRBJ2-6 proteins fill in what lies around the CDR3, so the full variable domain reads GAGVSQTPSNKVTEKGKYVELRCDPISGHTALYWYRQSLGQGPEFLIYFQGTGAADDSGLPNDRFFAVRPEGSVSTLKIQRTERGDSAVYLCASSPSGSRSGANVLTFGAGSRLTVL.